The clone carrying this T cell receptor (beta chain) was counted many times. TCRdb called clones again from the PCR reads with MiXCR. The sample holds some 26,000 clones, approximately 22% seen once. Trimming cost V 1 base and J 4 bases, with 4 bases left between them. The CDR3 loop spans 12 amino acids. The sample is drawn from a study of metastatic and nonmetastatic thyroid tumors. No treatment had been given to any patient before thyroid surgery. This sequence joins TRBV12-3 or TRBV12-4 and TRBJ2-5, with D hard to call. The sample consisted of adjacent normal tissue. This sequence originates from a female donor with papillary thyroid cancer or a benign thyroid nodule (not recorded which). Some clones in this sample may be carry-over from other donors' samples. The CDR3 protein is CASSLGVETQYF. For the CDR3, the DNA is TGTGCCAGCAGTTTAGGAGTAGAGACCCAGTACTTC.